This entry concerns a single TCR beta chain. The antigen remains unidentified. The authors reverse transcribed all of the isolated RNA, so sequencing captured expressed TCRB transcripts. Sequencing was performed with immunoSEQ multiplex PCR; in TCRdb, only in-frame clones are kept and a portion is missing. The sample holds roughly 140,000 clones, under 60% seen once. V lost 3 bases, J lost 0 bases, and 6 bases lay in between. CDR1 is SEHNR, CDR2 FQNEAQ, per germline (reference sequence). The CDR3 has 14 amino acids. The sample comes from a study of beta chain features in type 1 diabetes. Study-wide results and limits: TCRB CDR3s were moderately but significantly shorter in Type 1 diabetes patients in all four CD4+ subsets.

In total, each donor contributed a single heparinised blood draw that averaged roughly 100 mL. The chain recombines TRBV7-9 with TRBJ2-4, with a possible D match to TRBD2 (6 bases). Sequenced material: Tregs from blood. This clonotype was sampled from a man younger than 35 in good health. The CDR3 bases are TGTGCCAGCAGCTTGGGACTAGCCAAAAACATTCAGTACTTC. This codes for CASSLGLAKNIQYF.